The 30 T cell receptor beta chains below all came from one sample that was sequenced in a study of cytomegalovirus exposure and HLA in healthy donors. This PCR relied on a set of 60 Vbeta primers and 13 Jbeta primers. Only in-frame clones appear in the TCRdb table, and some are missing; sequencing was by immunoSEQ multiplex PCR. The table lists 240,000 or so clones, 75% to 85% of them singletons. The sample taken for sequencing was PBMCs. Source of these receptors: a woman aged 60-75 years in good health and CMV-seropositive.

This CDR3 reads CAVKRASGNTGELFF. The CDR3 coding sequence is TGTGCCGTCAAAAGGGCTAGCGGGAACACCGGGGAGCTGTTTTTT. This chain connects TRBV15 to TRBJ2-2, with 7 bases lining up with TRBD2. Trimming took 11 bases from V and 1 from J; bases not matched to a gene: 10. CDR3 length: 15 amino acids. Germline CDR1 is LNHNV and CDR2 is YYDKDF (reference sequence).

In this sample, this clone turned up a few times. V gene TRBV5-4 combines with J gene TRBJ2-1, with 16 bases lining up with TRBD2. The CDR3 spans 17 residues. Trimming removed 0 bases from V and 9 bases from J; junction bases left unmatched: 6. The germline gives CDR1 SGHNT, CDR2 YYREEE (reference sequence). The CDR3 sequence is CASSLASGTSGRGEQFF. As DNA, the CDR3 is TGTGCCAGCAGCTTGGCCAGCGGGACTAGCGGGAGGGGTGAGCAGTTCTTC.

The gene calls are TRBV11-2 and TRBJ2-7; a weak D match, TRBD2 (6 bases). Germline CDR1 is SGHAT and CDR2 is FQNNGV. The CDR3 covers 15 residues. The germline V and J ends were trimmed by 5 bases and 0 bases, with 14 bases remaining between them. CDR3 bases: TGTGCCAGCAGCCCGGAACGGGGGTACTCCTACGAGCAGTACTTC. This sequence encodes CASSPERGYSYEQYF.

The chain joins TRBV7-9 to TRBJ2-7; tentative D call: TRBD1 (5 bases). From germline, CDR1 is SEHNR and CDR2 FQNEAQ (reference sequence). V was pared by 3 bases and J by 0 bases, with 6 bases between. The CDR3 has 13 residues. The CDR3, as DNA: TGTGCCAGCAGCTTCAGGGTCTCCTACGAGCAGTACTTC. Its protein is CASSFRVSYEQYF.

This chain connects TRBV19 to TRBJ2-7, with 7 bases aligning to TRBD1. The J segment lost 7 bases and the V segment lost 3 bases, leaving 6 bases of the junction unmatched. There are 13 residues in the CDR3. The V gene's germline CDR1 is LNHDA and CDR2 SQIVND (reference sequence). This CDR3 reads CASSILQGEEQYF. Here the CDR3 DNA reads TGTGCCAGTAGTATTTTGCAGGGGGAAGAGCAGTACTTC.

This clone showed up just once. V is TRBV28 and J is TRBJ1-4, with TRBD1 matching over 7 bases. Germline V CDR1 and CDR2: MDHEN, SYDVKM. The CDR3 totals 14 residues. J gave up 0 bases and V 9 bases, and 4 bases lay outside the gene matches. The CDR3 protein is CASLDRATNEKLFF. CDR3 nucleotides: TGTGCCAGTCTTGACAGGGCAACTAATGAAAAACTGTTTTTT.

The J gene is TRBJ1-2, the V gene TRBV5-1, with D maybe TRBD1 (6 bases). Trimming stripped 5 bases from V and 7 bases from J, with 18 bases between. Germline CDR1 and CDR2: SGHRS and YFSETQ. There are 14 residues in the CDR3. This CDR3 is CASRVGDRKGGYTF. DNA for the CDR3: TGCGCCAGCAGAGTAGGCGACAGGAAGGGTGGCTACACCTTC.

V usage is TRBV27 and J usage is TRBJ2-1; D may be TRBD2 (6 bases). Trimming took 3 bases from V and 4 from J, leaving 7 bases between them. Germline assignment: CDR1 MNHEY and CDR2 SMNVEV (reference sequence). The CDR3 spans 13 residues. CDR3 coding DNA: TGTGCCAGCAGTTTCGGGGGTTACAATGAGCAGTTCTTC. Translated: CASSFGGYNEQFF.

This clone occurred a few times. The genes are TRBV7-6 and TRBJ2-1; tentative D call: TRBD1 (5 bases). Germline V lookup: CDR1 SGHVS, CDR2 FNYEAQ. The CDR3 has 15 residues. V was shortened by 5 bases and J by 7 bases, with 18 bases between the two germline ends. CDR3 nucleotide sequence: TGTGCCAGCAGCCCGAAAAGGGGATATGGGAATGAGCAGTTCTTC. Its translation is CASSPKRGYGNEQFF.

This clone was counted once. This sequence joins TRBV28 and TRBJ1-2; 8 nucleotides agree with TRBD1. Germline V lookup: CDR1 MDHEN, CDR2 SYDVKM. There are 12 residues in the CDR3. The V segment lost 10 bases and the J segment 4 bases; nucleotides outside the gene matches: 5. In DNA form, the CDR3 reads TGTGCCATCTCACAGGGGGGCTATGGCTACACCTTC. As protein: CAISQGGYGYTF.

The chain couples TRBV5-1 to TRBJ2-1, with D maybe TRBD2 (6 bases). Trimming took 2 bases from V and 4 from J, leaving 10 bases between them. Germline CDR1 and CDR2: SGHRS and YFSETQ. The CDR3 has 14 residues. The CDR3 nucleotides are TGCGCCAGCAGCTTTAACCGGGGGTACAATGAGCAGTTCTTC. This sequence encodes CASSFNRGYNEQFF.

The sample holds a few counts of this clone. V and J are TRBV5-1 and TRBJ2-3; possibly TRBD1 for D (6 bases). This CDR3 contains 14 residues. Germline-derived CDR1 and CDR2 are SGHRS and YFSETQ. V lost 4 bases, J lost 2 bases, and 11 bases lay in between. CDR3 sequence reads: CASSHRDNTDTQYF. As DNA, the CDR3 is TGCGCCAGCAGCCACCGGGACAACACAGATACGCAGTATTTT.

The chain couples TRBV2 to TRBJ2-6, with D hard to call. Germline loops: CDR1 SNHLY, CDR2 FYNNEI. The V and J ends lost 4 bases and 0 bases respectively, with 10 bases between them. CDR3 length: 16 amino acids. CDR3 sequence (DNA): TGTGCCAGCAGTGCCGAGCATAGCTCTGGGGCCAACGTCCTGACTTTC. Translation gives CASSAEHSSGANVLTF.

The chain has TRBV5-4 and TRBJ2-2; TRBD2 aligns across 10 bases. In germline, CDR1 is SGHNT, CDR2 YYREEE (reference sequence). With 3 bases clipped from V and 7 bases from J, the junction kept 9 bases outside the gene matches. This CDR3 comprises 16 residues. CDR3 residues: CASSSSGRAGDGELFF. The CDR3 nucleotides read TGTGCCAGCAGCTCAAGCGGGAGGGCCGGTGACGGGGAGCTGTTTTTT. The full variable domain, its missing parts supplied by reference TRBV5-4 and TRBJ2-2, is ETGVTQSPTHLIKTRGQQVTLRCSSQSGHNTVSWYQQALGQGPQFIFQYYREEENGRGNFPPRFSGLQFPNYSSELNVNALELDDSALYLCASSSSGRAGDGELFFGEGSRLTVL.

The J gene is TRBJ2-7, the V gene TRBV28, with 9 bases lining up with TRBD1. Germline V lookup: CDR1 MDHEN, CDR2 SYDVKM. With 6 bases clipped from V and 7 bases from J, the junction kept 10 bases outside the gene matches. This CDR3 contains 14 residues. The CDR3 here is CASRPGTGRQEQYF. The CDR3 coding sequence is TGTGCCAGCAGACCCGGGACAGGGCGCCAAGAGCAGTACTTC.

The chain recombines TRBV19 with TRBJ2-2, with unresolved D. This CDR3 is built from 15 residues. Germline V lookup: CDR1 LNHDA, CDR2 SQIVND (reference sequence). Trimming stripped 4 bases from V and 3 bases from J, with 12 bases between. The CDR3 nucleotides are TGTGCCAGTAGTAGGGTAGCAGCCGACACCGGGGAGCTGTTTTTT. Residues: CASSRVAADTGELFF.

V and J are TRBV29-1 and TRBJ2-7; D may be TRBD2 (6 bases). Deletions cut 6 bases from V and 1 base from J, with 10 bases between. Germline CDR1 and CDR2: SQVTM and ANQGSEA. The CDR3 is made up of 12 amino acids. The CDR3 reads CSVSGESYEQYF. Written as DNA, the CDR3 is TGCAGCGTATCGGGGGAATCCTACGAGCAGTACTTC.

This clone has more than one count but fewer than ten. The chain recombines TRBV5-5 with TRBJ2-3, with TRBD1 as a possible D gene (5 bases). V was shortened by 0 bases and J by 9 bases, with 11 bases between the two germline ends. The germline V gene has CDR1 SGHKS and CDR2 YYEKEE (reference sequence). This CDR3 is built from 13 residues. CDR3 sequence reads: CASSLEPDRTQYF. The CDR3 DNA reads as TGTGCCAGCAGCTTGGAGCCCGACAGAACGCAGTATTTT.

This rearrangement joins TRBV2 to TRBJ2-7; tentative D call: TRBD1 (6 bases). Trimming took 7 bases from V and 0 from J, leaving 13 bases between them. CDR1 and CDR2 from the germline V gene are SNHLY and FYNNEI. The CDR3 has 14 residues. The CDR3: CASKTGLSSYEQYF. Here the CDR3 DNA reads TGTGCCAGCAAAACAGGGCTTAGCTCCTACGAGCAGTACTTC.

V gene TRBV6-6 combines with J gene TRBJ1-1; D is possibly TRBD1 (6 bases). V lost 5 bases and J 2 bases, leaving 9 bases between the germline ends. The CDR3 totals 13 residues. Germline CDR1 is MNHNY and CDR2 is SVGAGI (reference sequence). The CDR3 nucleotides are TGTGCCAGCAGTAGGGACACAAACACTGAAGCTTTCTTT. Amino acids: CASSRDTNTEAFF.

This chain connects TRBV7-2 to TRBJ2-1; tentatively, D is TRBD2 (5 bases). The ends were cut back, 5 bases at V and 5 bases at J, with 10 bases in the middle. The CDR3 runs 13 residues. From germline, CDR1 is SGHTA and CDR2 FQGNSA. The CDR3 DNA is TGTGCCAGCAGCAAGACCGGGAACAATGAGCAGTTCTTC. Translated, it gives CASSKTGNNEQFF.

There are a few counts of this clone. The chain combines TRBV10-2 with TRBJ2-7, with 12 bases fitting TRBD2. Losses at the gene ends were 7 bases for V and 5 bases for J; bases not matched to a gene: 21. The CDR3 sequence is 19 residues long. Germline loops: CDR1 WSHSY, CDR2 SAAADI. The CDR3 loop is CASTRTAIGLAGILDEQYF. CDR3 nucleotides: TGCGCCAGCACCCGCACAGCCATAGGACTAGCGGGGATATTAGACGAGCAGTACTTC.

V and J are TRBV29-1 and TRBJ2-7, with a tentative D call TRBD2 (6 bases). V lost 3 bases to trimming and J lost 7 bases, with 13 bases between them. Germline V gene data show CDR1 as SQVTM and CDR2 as ANQGSEA. The CDR3 covers 12 residues. CDR3 residues: CSVDGVGGEQYF. CDR3 in DNA: TGCAGCGTTGATGGCGTCGGAGGGGAGCAGTACTTC.

This chain joins TRBV29-1 and TRBJ1-1; D ambiguous. The CDR3 runs to 10 residues. Between the trimmed V and J ends, which lost 3 bases and 7 bases, there was a span of 6 bases. Germline CDR1 reads SQVTM; CDR2 reads ANQGSEA. This chain's CDR3 is CSVERDEAFF. The CDR3 bases are TGCAGCGTTGAGCGGGATGAAGCTTTCTTT.

V gene TRBV10-1 combines with J gene TRBJ1-2, with 7 bases fitting TRBD1. Trimming removed 2 bases from V and 3 bases from J; junction bases left unmatched: 9. CDR3 length: 16 residues. In germline, CDR1 is WNHNN, CDR2 SYGVQD (reference sequence). CDR3 region: CASSEREDRQHYGYTF. DNA for the CDR3: TGCGCCAGCAGTGAGAGAGAGGACAGGCAACACTATGGCTACACCTTC.

This rearrangement joins TRBV27 to TRBJ2-7; the D is unclear. The CDR3 covers 16 residues. The V and J ends lost 4 bases and 3 bases respectively, with 19 bases between them. Germline lookup yields CDR1 MNHEY and CDR2 SMNVEV (reference sequence). This chain's CDR3 is CASSSGLVALGYEQYF. In DNA, the CDR3 is TGTGCCAGCAGTTCCGGCCTAGTTGCCTTGGGCTACGAGCAGTACTTC.

This clone was seen once. This chain connects TRBV15 to TRBJ2-5; 8 bases line up with TRBD2. With 2 bases clipped from V and 2 bases from J, the junction kept 10 bases outside the gene matches. This CDR3 is 17 amino acids long. CDR1 and CDR2 (germline): LNHNV, YYDKDF (reference sequence). Written as DNA, the CDR3 is TGTGCCACCAGCAGATCACTAGCGGAGGGGGGACAAGAGACCCAGTACTTC. This translates into CATSRSLAEGGQETQYF.

The chain uses TRBV29-1 and TRBJ1-1; 8 bases map to TRBD1. Germline lookup yields CDR1 SQVTM and CDR2 ANQGSEA. CDR3 size: 11 residues. Trimming removed 6 bases from V and 5 bases from J; junction bases left unmatched: 2. In DNA, the CDR3 is TGCAGCGTCAGGGGGCTTACTGAAGCTTTCTTT. As protein: CSVRGLTEAFF.

The chain is built from TRBV5-6 and TRBJ1-5; D unclear. Trimming stripped 9 bases from V and 7 bases from J, with 8 bases between. The CDR3 sequence is 10 residues long. Germline lookup yields CDR1 SGHDT and CDR2 YYEEEE. DNA for the CDR3: TGTGCCACCTCCGGGCAGCCCCAGCATTTT. Translated: CATSGQPQHF.

The chain combines TRBV5-1 with TRBJ1-2; TRBD1 matches 8 bases. The CDR3 length is 15 residues. The V segment lost 4 bases and the J segment 4 bases; nucleotides outside the gene matches: 9. Germline V gene sequence: CDR1 SGHRS, CDR2 YFSETQ. Here the CDR3 DNA reads TGCGCCAGCAGCCCACTACCCGGACAGGGCTATGGCTACACCTTC. Translation: CASSPLPGQGYGYTF.